Listed below are T cell receptor beta chains from one sample, sequenced in a study of T cells after yellow fever vaccination. Using its own MiXCR run on the 5' RACE reads, TCRdb lists one record per CDR3 protein. Of approximately 90,000 distinct CDR3 sequences in the sample, roughly 14% are singletons; the top ten hold 20% to 25%. The specimen comprised CD8+ T cells not binding an NS4B(214-222) dextramer, sorted from PBMCs, sampled around 3 weeks after the first yellow fever vaccination. The source of these receptors is a man younger than 30 who received the YFV17D yellow fever vaccine. Both conserved end residues are part of each CDR3. The D gene is left open where the match is weak. Clone size is not always given. Where it is, it says once, few, many or a class for expanded clones.

d_call	cdr3_length	v_call	j_call	clone_size	cdr3_nt	cdr3_aa
TRBD2	16	TRBV4-3	TRBJ2-1	few	TGCGCCAGCAGCCAAGTAGCGGGGGGGCTCGGTAATGAGCAGTTCTTC	CASSQVAGGLGNEQFF
-	15	TRBV6-5	TRBJ2-2	few	TGTGCCAGCAGTTACGTACAGGGTTTTACCGGGGAGCTGTTTTTT	CASSYVQGFTGELFF
TRBD2	16	TRBV7-9	TRBJ2-5	-	TGTGCCAGCAGCCACACTAGCGGGGGCCCGCAAGAGACCCAGTACTTC	CASSHTSGGPQETQYF
TRBD2	15	TRBV7-9	TRBJ2-1	few	TGTGCCAGCAGCTTCGAAGCGGGGCCCTACAATGAGCAGTTCTTC	CASSFEAGPYNEQFF
-	18	TRBV7-8	TRBJ1-1	few	TGTGCCAGCAGCCGAGGACTGGGGCTGGTCTTAGGGAACACTGAAGCTTTCTTT	CASSRGLGLVLGNTEAFF
TRBD1	14	TRBV3-1	TRBJ2-7	few	TGTGCCAGCAGCCACACGGGACAGGTTTACGAGCAGTACTTC	CASSHTGQVYEQYF
TRBD1	15	TRBV5-1	TRBJ1-1	few	TGCGCCAGCAGCTGGTGGACAGGGGGGAACACTGAAGCTTTCTTT	CASSWWTGGNTEAFF
-	11	TRBV14	TRBJ2-2	few	TGTGCCAGCAGCCAAGGACGGACGGTGTTTTTT	CASSQGRTVFF
TRBD2	15	TRBV7-2	TRBJ2-3	-	TGTGCCAGCAGCCAGGGACTACTGAATACAGATACGCAGTATTTT	CASSQGLLNTDTQYF
-	16	TRBV9	TRBJ2-2	-	TGTGCCAGCAGCGGACCTCGGGGCTTAAACACCGGGGAGCTGTTTTTT	CASSGPRGLNTGELFF
-	14	TRBV27	TRBJ1-5	few	TGTGCCAGCAGCCCGGGGTGGGGAAATCAGCCCCAGCATTTT	CASSPGWGNQPQHF
TRBD1	17	TRBV7-9	TRBJ2-2	-	TGTGCCAGCAGCTCCAGTGGACAGGGGAGATGGACCGGGGAGCTGTTTTTT	CASSSSGQGRWTGELFF
-	17	TRBV19	TRBJ2-1	many	TGTGCCAGTAGTATAAAGCCCCTCTTACAGGGCTACAATGAGCAGTTCTTC	CASSIKPLLQGYNEQFF
-	14	TRBV7-9	TRBJ2-1	many	TGTGCCAGCAGCTTAGTCGGGTCCTACAATGAGCAGTTCTTC	CASSLVGSYNEQFF
-	17	TRBV4-3	TRBJ2-1	-	TGCGCCAGCAGCCAAGAAGTGCACAGAGGGACGTACAATGAGCAGTTCTTC	CASSQEVHRGTYNEQFF
-	14	TRBV7-8	TRBJ1-1	-	TGTGCCAGCAGCCCAGGTGGGGTGAACACTGAAGCTTTCTTT	CASSPGGVNTEAFF
TRBD2	14	TRBV12-3/TRBV12-4	TRBJ2-1	few	TGTGCCAGCACTGTAGCGGGGGGGTGGAATGAGCAGTTCTTC	CASTVAGGWNEQFF
-	15	TRBV20-1	TRBJ2-3	few	TGCAGTGCTGGAAGCCAGGACAGCTACACAGATACGCAGTATTTT	CSAGSQDSYTDTQYF
-	14	TRBV9	TRBJ2-7	few	TGTGCCAGCAGCGTAGGACAAGGGGAGTACGAGCAGTACTTC	CASSVGQGEYEQYF
-	12	TRBV7-2	TRBJ2-1	few	TGTGCCAGCGGGGTTAGGAGCGATGAGCAGTTCTTC	CASGVRSDEQFF
-	15	TRBV6-5	TRBJ2-3	many	TGTGCCAGCAGTTACGTACGGGGTTCCACAGATACGCAGTATTTT	CASSYVRGSTDTQYF
TRBD1	15	TRBV11-2	TRBJ2-5	-	TGTGCCAGCAGCCAACCCTGGACAGGCCAAGAGACCCAGTACTTC	CASSQPWTGQETQYF
TRBD1	12	TRBV19	TRBJ2-7	few	TGTGCCAGTAGAGAAGGGACAGAAGAGCAGTACTTC	CASREGTEEQYF
TRBD2	18	TRBV11-1	TRBJ2-1	-	TGTGCCAGCAGCTCCGGGACTAGCGGGGGGGCTTCCTACAATGAGCAGTTCTTC	CASSSGTSGGASYNEQFF
TRBD2	16	TRBV7-2	TRBJ2-3	-	TGTGCCAGCAGCTCGCCACTAGCGTCCCGAACAGATACGCAGTATTTT	CASSSPLASRTDTQYF
-	17	TRBV11-1	TRBJ1-2	-	TGTGCCAGCAGCCCAAAGGGGTATCGTGGGGGGCGAGTTGGCTACACCTTC	CASSPKGYRGGRVGYTF
TRBD1	20	TRBV4-2	TRBJ2-7	few	TGTGCCAGCAGCCAAGATCAGGGGGATATATGGGGCGTCAACTCCTACGAGCAGTACTTC	CASSQDQGDIWGVNSYEQYF
TRBD1	19	TRBV3-1	TRBJ1-4	-	TGTGCCAGCAGCCCTCTACCGGGACAGGGGGCGTCAACTAATGAAAAACTGTTTTTT	CASSPLPGQGASTNEKLFF
-	18	TRBV11-1	TRBJ1-2	-	TGTGCCAGCAGCCCATCGGGCTTTAAACACAGAGCTAACTATGGCTACACCTTC	CASSPSGFKHRANYGYTF
TRBD2	17	TRBV7-2	TRBJ2-3	few	TGTGCCAGCAGCTTAGTGGCTAGCGGGGGTGTCACAGATACGCAGTATTTT	CASSLVASGGVTDTQYF
-	12	TRBV9	TRBJ2-3	-	TGTGCCAGCAGCGTAGCCGGGGATACGCAGTATTTT	CASSVAGDTQYF
-	14	TRBV9	TRBJ2-3	-	TGTGCCAGCAGCGTAGCCCCGGGGACAGATACGCAGTATTTT	CASSVAPGTDTQYF
-	14	TRBV7-8	TRBJ1-4	few	TGTGCCAGCAGCTTAGGACAGCCTGGAGAAAAACTGTTTTTT	CASSLGQPGEKLFF
TRBD2	15	TRBV6-1	TRBJ2-5	few	TGTGCCAGCAGGGTAGCGGGGGGCCAGAGAGAGACCCAGTACTTC	CASRVAGGQRETQYF
-	14	TRBV6-5	TRBJ2-7	-	TGTGCCAGCAGTTTGCGGCAGAATCCCTACGAGCAGTACTTC	CASSLRQNPYEQYF
-	13	TRBV6-2/TRBV6-3	TRBJ1-2	-	TGTGCCAGCACTTACGGAGGTGTCTATGGCTACACCTTC	CASTYGGVYGYTF
TRBD1	13	TRBV11-2	TRBJ2-5	-	TGTGCCAGCAGCACAGGGGTTTTAGAGACCCAGTACTTC	CASSTGVLETQYF
-	15	TRBV20-1	TRBJ2-2	-	TGCAGTGCTAGACCTTTTCGTTCAGCCACCGGGGAGCTGTTTTTT	CSARPFRSATGELFF
-	13	TRBV4-1	TRBJ2-3	few	TGCGCCAGCAGCCCGTCTCCGGGGGATACGCAGTATTTT	CASSPSPGDTQYF
-	14	TRBV29-1	TRBJ2-3	few	TGCAGCGTTGACTACGGTCGGCCCGACGATACGCAGTATTTT	CSVDYGRPDDTQYF
-	13	TRBV12-3/TRBV12-4	TRBJ2-1	-	TGTGCCAGCAACACGGACGGGGGTAGTGAGCAGTTCTTC	CASNTDGGSEQFF
-	12	TRBV6-5	TRBJ2-1	-	TGTGCCAGCAGCCCTGACTACAATGAGCAGTTCTTC	CASSPDYNEQFF
TRBD1	14	TRBV11-2	TRBJ1-1	few	TGTGCCAGCCAGGGACAGGGACCGAACACTGAAGCTTTCTTT	CASQGQGPNTEAFF
-	12	TRBV10-3	TRBJ2-2	few	TGTGCCGCTGCAGCGAACACCGGGGAGCTGTTTTTT	CAAAANTGELFF
-	12	TRBV29-1	TRBJ1-1	many	TGCAGCGTTACTGTAATGAACACTGAAGCTTTCTTT	CSVTVMNTEAFF
TRBD1	16	TRBV4-1	TRBJ1-5	-	TGCGCCAGCAGCCCAACCCCGGGACAGCACAATCAGCCCCAGCATTTT	CASSPTPGQHNQPQHF
-	13	TRBV4-1	TRBJ1-1	few	TGCGCCAGCAGCCAAGATCCCGGCACTGAAGCTTTCTTT	CASSQDPGTEAFF
-	15	TRBV7-9	TRBJ2-1	-	TGTGCCAGCAGCTTACTACTAAGCTCCTACAATGAGCAGTTCTTC	CASSLLLSSYNEQFF